This passage covers 19 T cell receptor beta chains from one sample sequenced in a study of yellow fever vaccine responses in identical twins (dated by TCRdb to about 2018). Library preparation was by RT-PCR. The sequencing machine was an Illumina HiSeq 2500. The public sequencing data were trimmed at Q25 with fastp and processed into clonotypes with MiXCR by TCRdb, which kept only in-frame beta chains. Each CDR3 protein gets just one entry, which takes the most common genes and DNA from the rows behind it. For this sample there are 17,000 or so distinct CDR3 sequences; approximately 70% appear just once. The leading ten clones occupy about 2.4% of the sample. The starting material was T cells from blood (PBMCs), unsorted or a sorted subset (not recorded which), obtained before or after yellow fever vaccination (not recorded which). The receptors were sampled from a woman aged 18-30 years who received the yellow fever vaccine. Donor details come from another sample of the same person, matched by shared clones.

The chain is built from TRBV6-2 or TRBV6-3 and TRBJ2-7; D uncertain. Germline values: CDR1 MNHEY, CDR2 SVGEGT. The CDR3 length is 13 residues. V was trimmed by 2 bases and J by 2 bases, leaving 7 bases between them. CDR3 coding DNA: TGTGCCAGCAGTTACGGCTTGACCTACGAGCAGTACGTC. Protein sequence: CASSYGLTYEQYV.

The V gene is TRBV5-6, the J gene TRBJ2-3; D perhaps matches TRBD2 (6 bases). Germline assignment: CDR1 SGHDT and CDR2 YYEEEE. The CDR3 has 14 amino acids. V dropped 1 base and J dropped 2 bases, with 8 bases sitting between them. DNA for the CDR3: TGTGCCAGCAGCTTGCGGGGGAACACAGATACGCAGTATTTT. Amino acid sequence: CASSLRGNTDTQYF.

V usage is TRBV6-1 and J usage is TRBJ2-1; 8 nucleotides agree with TRBD2. Looked up from germline, CDR1 is MNHNS and CDR2 is SASEGT. Losses at the gene ends were 6 bases for V and 6 bases for J; bases not matched to a gene: 4. The CDR3 contains 13 residues. CDR3 amino acids: CASRGLVPNEQFF. CDR3 DNA sequence: TGTGCCAGCAGGGGACTAGTCCCCAATGAGCAGTTCTTC.

A single count supports this clonotype. The chain combines TRBV18 with TRBJ1-1, with D uncertain. Between the trimmed V and J ends, which lost 1 base and 4 bases, there was a span of 7 bases. The CDR3 is 13 residues long. Germline lookup yields CDR1 KGHSH and CDR2 LQKENI. CDR3 bases: TGTGCCAGCTCACCACGGGAGGGCACTGAAGCTTTCTTT. This codes for CASSPREGTEAFF.

The V call is TRBV20-1, the J call TRBJ2-7; 9 bases match TRBD2. Germline lookup yields CDR1 DFQATT and CDR2 SNEGSKA (reference sequence). Trimming took 3 bases from V and 3 from J; bases not matched to a gene: 6. The CDR3 has 14 residues. CDR3 in amino acids: CSARSRLADYEQYF. The CDR3 bases are TGCAGTGCTAGGTCAAGACTAGCGGACTACGAGCAGTACTTC.

This clonotype has more than one count but fewer than ten. The chain couples TRBV12-3 or TRBV12-4 to TRBJ1-1, with D perhaps TRBD1 (6 bases). V lost 6 bases and J lost 1, with 12 bases in between. The CDR3 consists of 14 residues. The CDR3 nucleotides read TGTGCCAGCAGCCAGTGGACAGAGAACACTGAAGCTTTCTTT. This sequence encodes CASSQWTENTEAFF.

This CDR3 reads CASTGTVNYGYTF. As DNA, the CDR3 is TGTGCCAGCACCGGGACAGTTAACTATGGCTACACCTTC. The rearrangement joins TRBV5-6 to TRBJ1-2; the match to TRBD1 covers 7 bases. The germline gives CDR1 SGHDT, CDR2 YYEEEE. The V segment lost 6 bases and the J segment 1 base; nucleotides outside the gene matches: 3. The CDR3 has 13 residues. Full variable domain (remainder filled in from reference TRBV5-6 and TRBJ1-2): DAGVTQSPTHLIKTRGQQVTLRCSPKSGHDTVSWYQQALGQGPQFIFQYYEEEERQRGNFPDRFSGHQFPNYSSELNVNALLLGDSALYLCASTGTVNYGYTFGSGTRLTVV.

V usage is TRBV7-6 and J usage is TRBJ2-2; D may match TRBD1 or TRBD2 (5 bases each). The V gene's germline CDR1 is SGHVS and CDR2 FNYEAQ. This CDR3 has 15 amino acids. Trimming removed 1 base at V and 5 bases at J, with 11 bases between. The CDR3 spells CASSLVGWGTGELFF. The CDR3 nucleotides read TGTGCCAGCAGCTTAGTGGGGTGGGGGACCGGGGAGCTGTTTTTT.

This clonotype was detected a few times. CDR3 nucleotide sequence: TGTGCCAGCAGTTTACGGGGCGGGGGGCTTCGAGTGGAGACCCAGTACTTC. It specifies CASSLRGGGLRVETQYF. The chain couples TRBV12-3 or TRBV12-4 to TRBJ2-5; 8 bases match TRBD2. The CDR3 consists of 17 residues. J gave up 5 bases and V 2 bases, and 13 bases lay outside the gene matches.

V is TRBV12-3 or TRBV12-4 and J is TRBJ2-2; TRBD1 agrees at 7 bases. CDR3 size: 13 residues. V gave up 8 bases and J gave up 5 bases; unmatched junction bases: 5. The CDR3 DNA reads as TGTGCCAGCCGGGACAGACTTACCGGGGAGCTGTTTTTT. The encoded protein is CASRDRLTGELFF.

V gene TRBV5-4 combines with J gene TRBJ2-3; 9 nucleotides agree with TRBD1. Germline CDR1 is SGHNT and CDR2 is YYREEE (reference sequence). V trimming: 2 bases; J trimming: 11 bases; junction bases outside the gene matches: 12. The CDR3 sequence is 15 residues long. The CDR3 coding sequence is TGTGCCAGCAGCTTAGCCGGGACAGGGACGGAAGGGCAGTATTTT. This sequence encodes CASSLAGTGTEGQYF.

This chain uses TRBV18 with TRBJ2-6, with D unresolved. This CDR3 is 17 amino acids long. CDR1 and CDR2 from the germline V gene are KGHSH and LQKENI. V lost 4 bases, J lost 0 bases, and 13 bases lay in between. The DNA for the CDR3 is TGTGCCAGCTCACTGATAAAACAGAACTCTGGGGCCAACGTCCTGACTTTC. Amino acid sequence: CASSLIKQNSGANVLTF.

The genes are TRBV29-1 and TRBJ2-1, with D hard to call. The germline CDR1 and CDR2 sequences are SQVTM and ANQGSEA. V was shortened by 0 bases and J by 9 bases, with 9 bases between the two germline ends. CDR3 length: 12 residues. The CDR3 sequence is CSVEDRGVEQFF. In DNA form, the CDR3 reads TGCAGCGTTGAAGATCGAGGAGTTGAGCAGTTCTTC.

The chain joins TRBV9 to TRBJ2-7; either TRBD1 or TRBD2 may supply D (5 bases each). The CDR3 runs 15 residues. V dropped 2 bases and J dropped 3 bases, with 15 bases sitting between them. CDR1 SGDLS and CDR2 YYNGEE come from the germline V gene. The CDR3: CASSVGLGTGYEQYF. CDR3 DNA sequence: TGTGCCAGCAGCGTTGGTTTGGGGACGGGCTACGAGCAGTACTTC.

This clonotype was seen only a few times. The rearrangement uses TRBV18 and TRBJ2-7; tentatively, D is TRBD1 (6 bases). The V end was cut by 3 bases, the J end by 6 bases, with 12 bases between. The length of the CDR3 is 13 residues. Germline V gene lookup returns CDR1 KGHSH and CDR2 LQKENI. The CDR3 loop reads CASSPTGLGEQYV. The CDR3 bases are TGTGCCAGCTCACCCACAGGGTTAGGCGAGCAGTACGTC.

This sequence joins TRBV18 and TRBJ1-1, with TRBD1 identical over 7 bases. CDR3 length equals 15 residues. Germline V gives CDR1 KGHSH, CDR2 LQKENI. Trimming at V came to 4 bases and at J to 5 bases, leaving 10 bases not matched to a gene. CDR3 protein: CASSLNDRVGTEAFF. CDR3 sequence (DNA): TGTGCCAGCTCACTCAACGACAGGGTTGGGACTGAAGCTTTCTTT.

The V call is TRBV12-3 or TRBV12-4, the J call TRBJ2-4; 10 positions match TRBD2. The CDR3 sequence is 15 residues long. V lost 3 bases, J lost 7 bases, and 6 bases stayed unmatched. The chain's CDR3 is CASSFGAGGGNIQYF. As DNA, the CDR3 is TGTGCCAGCAGTTTTGGAGCGGGAGGGGGGAACATTCAGTACTTC.

Comment on this clonotype: The junction does not match germline at one end; this may be a read error. V is TRBV4-1 and J is TRBJ2-5; D is unclear. CDR1 and CDR2 (germline): MGHRA, YSYEKL. CDR3 length equals 12 residues. This CDR3 reads CASSQATEIQYF. The CDR3 coding sequence is TGCGCCAGCAGCCAAGCAACAGAGATCCAGTACTTC.

This sequence joins TRBV5-2 and TRBJ2-7; the table's D call TRBD1 went unverified against the DNA. TRBV5-2 is marked as a pseudogene. This CDR3 is built from 14 residues. In nucleotides, the CDR3 is TGTGCCAGCAAGTTGAGGGACACCTCCTACGAGCAGTACTTC. As protein: CASKLRDTSYEQYF.